This TCR beta chain stems from a study of blood T cell repertoires in COVID-19. Overall study context: Donors in the United States, Italy and Spain gave samples during acute or convalescent COVID-19. From T cells, B-cell-depleted T cells, or PBMCs came the material, which was cDNA or gDNA.

In the study's own analysis: Reference gene primers were amplified, and this amplification served to estimate nucleated cell counts. TCRdb keeps only in-frame clones here, not all; method: immunoSEQ multiplex PCR. The D gene and trimming were derived from the DNA, and the V and J assignments and clone size from that table. The top ten hold under 15% of the sample, which has fewer than 200,000 clones, about 83% seen once. Enrollment of patients from Seattle took place during active infection, with longitudinal follow-up. V lost 2 bases and J lost 6; bases outside the gene matches: 13. CDR1 is SGHTA and CDR2 is FQGNSA in the germline V gene. This CDR3 has 16 amino acids.

This sequence joins TRBV7-2 and TRBJ2-7, with TRBD2 matching over 7 bases. This receptor was obtained from a woman between 65 and 79 years old with COVID-19, enrolled during active disease. The sequenced sample was peripheral blood. The CDR3 coding sequence is TGTGCCAGCAGCTTACGGTCGTTGGGAGGGGTTGGCGAGCAGTACTTC. Translated, it gives CASSLRSLGGVGEQYF.